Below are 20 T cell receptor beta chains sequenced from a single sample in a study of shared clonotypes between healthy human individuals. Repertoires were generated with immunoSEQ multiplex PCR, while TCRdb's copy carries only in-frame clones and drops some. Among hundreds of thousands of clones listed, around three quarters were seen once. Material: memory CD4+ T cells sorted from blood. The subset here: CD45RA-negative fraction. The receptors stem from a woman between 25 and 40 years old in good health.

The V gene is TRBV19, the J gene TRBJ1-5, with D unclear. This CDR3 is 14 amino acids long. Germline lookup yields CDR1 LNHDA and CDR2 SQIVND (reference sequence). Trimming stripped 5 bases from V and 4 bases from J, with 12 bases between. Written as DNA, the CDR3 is TGTGCCAGTAGTGACCCGGGAAAAAATCAGCCCCAGCATTTT. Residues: CASSDPGKNQPQHF.

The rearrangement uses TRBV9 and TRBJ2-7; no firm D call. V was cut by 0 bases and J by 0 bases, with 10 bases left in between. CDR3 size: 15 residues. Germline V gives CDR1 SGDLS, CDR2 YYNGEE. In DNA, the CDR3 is TGTGCCAGCAGCGTAGCGACGGCGAGCTCCTACGAGCAGTACTTC. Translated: CASSVATASSYEQYF.

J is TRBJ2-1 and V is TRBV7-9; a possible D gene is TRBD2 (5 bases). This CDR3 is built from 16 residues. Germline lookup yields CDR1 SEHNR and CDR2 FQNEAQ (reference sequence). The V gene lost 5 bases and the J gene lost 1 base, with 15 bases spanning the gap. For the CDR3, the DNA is TGTGCCAGCAGCCCCCGGGTTCGGGAATCCTACAATGAGCAGTTCTTC. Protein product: CASSPRVRESYNEQFF.

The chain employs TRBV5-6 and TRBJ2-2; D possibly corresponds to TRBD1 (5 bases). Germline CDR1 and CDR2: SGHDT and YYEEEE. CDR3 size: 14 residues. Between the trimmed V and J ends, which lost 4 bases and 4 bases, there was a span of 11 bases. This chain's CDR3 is CASSLTGSTGELFF. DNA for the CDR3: TGTGCCAGCAGCCTTACAGGTTCCACCGGGGAGCTGTTTTTT.

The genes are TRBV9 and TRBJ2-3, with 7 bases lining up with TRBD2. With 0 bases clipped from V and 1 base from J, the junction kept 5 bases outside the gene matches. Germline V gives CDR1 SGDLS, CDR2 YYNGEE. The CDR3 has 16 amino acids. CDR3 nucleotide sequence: TGTGCCAGCAGCGTAGGAACTAGCGTTCGCACAGATACGCAGTATTTT. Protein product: CASSVGTSVRTDTQYF.

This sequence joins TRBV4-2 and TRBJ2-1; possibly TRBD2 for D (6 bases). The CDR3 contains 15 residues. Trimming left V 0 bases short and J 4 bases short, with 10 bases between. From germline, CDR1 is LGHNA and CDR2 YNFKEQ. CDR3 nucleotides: TGTGCCAGCAGCCAAGATTCTGGGGGGTACAATGAGCAGTTCTTC. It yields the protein CASSQDSGGYNEQFF.

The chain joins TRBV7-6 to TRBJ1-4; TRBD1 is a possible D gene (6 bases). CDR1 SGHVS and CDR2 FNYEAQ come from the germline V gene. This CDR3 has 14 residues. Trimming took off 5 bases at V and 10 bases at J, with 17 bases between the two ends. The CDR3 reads CASSQDSLALKLFF. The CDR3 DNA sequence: TGTGCCAGCAGCCAGGACAGTCTGGCTCTAAAACTGTTTTTT.

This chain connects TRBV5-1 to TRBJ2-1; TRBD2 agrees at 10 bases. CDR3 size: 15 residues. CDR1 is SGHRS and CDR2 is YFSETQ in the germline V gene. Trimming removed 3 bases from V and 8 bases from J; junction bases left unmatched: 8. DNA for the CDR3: TGCGCCAGCAGCTCCCCTAGCGGGAGTATCTATGAGCAGTTCTTC. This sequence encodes CASSSPSGSIYEQFF.

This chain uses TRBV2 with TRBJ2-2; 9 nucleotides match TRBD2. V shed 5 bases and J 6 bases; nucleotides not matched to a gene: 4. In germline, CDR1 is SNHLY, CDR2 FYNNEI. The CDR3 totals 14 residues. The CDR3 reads CASSKGTSSGELFF. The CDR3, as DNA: TGTGCCAGCAGTAAAGGGACTAGCTCCGGGGAGCTGTTTTTT.

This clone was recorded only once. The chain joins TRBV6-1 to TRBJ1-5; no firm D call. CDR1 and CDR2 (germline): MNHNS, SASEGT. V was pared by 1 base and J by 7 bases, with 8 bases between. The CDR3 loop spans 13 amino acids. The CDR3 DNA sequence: TGTGCCAGCAGTGAAGGGGTAAGGCAGCCCCAGCATTTT. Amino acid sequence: CASSEGVRQPQHF.

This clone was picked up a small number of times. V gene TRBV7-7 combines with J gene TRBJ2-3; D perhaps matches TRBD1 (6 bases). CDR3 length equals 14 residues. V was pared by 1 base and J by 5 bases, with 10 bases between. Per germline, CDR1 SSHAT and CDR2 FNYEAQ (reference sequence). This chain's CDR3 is CASSLGSQGDTQYF. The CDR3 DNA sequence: TGTGCCAGCAGCTTAGGATCACAGGGAGATACGCAGTATTTT.

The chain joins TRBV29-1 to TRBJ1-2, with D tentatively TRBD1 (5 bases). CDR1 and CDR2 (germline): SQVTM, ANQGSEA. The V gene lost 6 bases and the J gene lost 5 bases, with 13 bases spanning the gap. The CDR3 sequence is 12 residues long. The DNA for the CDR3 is TGCAGCGTGGGACGGGGAGGTTATGGCTACACCTTC. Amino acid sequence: CSVGRGGYGYTF.

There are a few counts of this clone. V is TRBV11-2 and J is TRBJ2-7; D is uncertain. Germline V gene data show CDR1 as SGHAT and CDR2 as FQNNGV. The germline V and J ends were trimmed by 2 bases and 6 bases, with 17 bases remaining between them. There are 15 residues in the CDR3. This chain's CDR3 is CASSLNTFSSPEQYF. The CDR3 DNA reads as TGTGCCAGCAGCTTAAACACTTTCTCTTCGCCCGAGCAGTACTTC. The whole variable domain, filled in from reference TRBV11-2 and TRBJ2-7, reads EAGVAQSPRYKIIEKRQSVAFWCNPISGHATLYWYQQILGQGPKLLIQFQNNGVVDDSQLPKDRFSAERLKGVDSTLKIQPAKLEDSAVYLCASSLNTFSSPEQYFGPGTRLTVT.

CDR3 protein: CASSAGVLFSYEQYF. The DNA for the CDR3 is TGCGCCAGCAGTGCCGGGGTGCTTTTCTCCTACGAGCAGTACTTC. The chain has TRBV10-1 and TRBJ2-7, with D possibly matching TRBD2 (5 bases). The length of the CDR3 is 15 residues. Germline V gene data show CDR1 as WNHNN and CDR2 as SYGVQD (reference sequence). With 4 bases removed from V and 0 bases from J, the gap between germline ends came to 13 bases.

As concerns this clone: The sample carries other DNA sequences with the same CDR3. The CDR3 is CASSRPPNQPQHF. The CDR3 DNA follows: TGTGCCAGCAGCAGACCCCCGAATCAGCCCCAGCATTTT. V and J are TRBV28 and TRBJ1-5; D remains ambiguous. CDR3 length: 13 residues. The V and J ends lost 6 bases and 4 bases respectively, with 10 bases between them. Per germline, CDR1 MDHEN and CDR2 SYDVKM.

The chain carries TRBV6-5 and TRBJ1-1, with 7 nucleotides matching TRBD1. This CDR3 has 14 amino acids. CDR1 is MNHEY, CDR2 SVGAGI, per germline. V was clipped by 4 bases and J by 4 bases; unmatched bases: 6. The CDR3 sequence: CASSSQGEVTEAFF. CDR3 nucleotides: TGTGCCAGCAGTTCCCAGGGGGAGGTCACTGAAGCTTTCTTT.

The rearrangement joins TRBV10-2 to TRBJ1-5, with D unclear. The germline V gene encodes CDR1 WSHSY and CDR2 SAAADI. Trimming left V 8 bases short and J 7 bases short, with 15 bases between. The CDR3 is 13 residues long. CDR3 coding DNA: TGCGCCAGCTTTAACTACATAGGCCAGCCCCAGCATTTT. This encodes CASFNYIGQPQHF.

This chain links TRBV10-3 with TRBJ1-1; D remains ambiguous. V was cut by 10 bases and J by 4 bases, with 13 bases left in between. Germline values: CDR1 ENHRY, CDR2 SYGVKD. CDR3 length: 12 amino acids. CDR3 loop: CATESGGTEAFF. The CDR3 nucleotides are TGTGCCACCGAGAGTGGCGGCACTGAAGCTTTCTTT.

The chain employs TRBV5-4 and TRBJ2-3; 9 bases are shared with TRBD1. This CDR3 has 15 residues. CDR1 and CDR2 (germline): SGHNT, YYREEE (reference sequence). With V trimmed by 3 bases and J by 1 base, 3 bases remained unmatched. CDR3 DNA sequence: TGTGCCAGCAGCTCGACAGGGGGGGGCACAGATACGCAGTATTTT. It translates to CASSSTGGGTDTQYF. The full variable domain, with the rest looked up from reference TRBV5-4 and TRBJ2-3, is ETGVTQSPTHLIKTRGQQVTLRCSSQSGHNTVSWYQQALGQGPQFIFQYYREEENGRGNFPPRFSGLQFPNYSSELNVNALELDDSALYLCASSSTGGGTDTQYFGPGTRLTVL.

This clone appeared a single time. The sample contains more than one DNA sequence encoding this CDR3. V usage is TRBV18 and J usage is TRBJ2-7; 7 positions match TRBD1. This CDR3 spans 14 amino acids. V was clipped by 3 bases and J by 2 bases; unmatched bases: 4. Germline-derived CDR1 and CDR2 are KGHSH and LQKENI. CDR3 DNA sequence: TGTGCCAGCTCACCTCGGACAGGAACCTACGAGCAGTACTTC. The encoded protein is CASSPRTGTYEQYF.